The clone carrying this TCR beta chain is a singleton in its sample. This sample was taken from a study of T cell changes during pregnancy in multiple sclerosis. The protocol was immunoSEQ multiplex PCR, while the TCRdb copy is restricted to in-frame clones and leaves out a portion. In the table there are 30,000 or so clones, 80% to 90% of which are singletons. This CDR3 spans 18 amino acids. The germline gives CDR1 SEHNR, CDR2 FQNEAQ (reference sequence). Trimming cost V 6 bases and J 1 base, with 22 bases left between them. The V call is TRBV7-9, the J call TRBJ1-5, with D perhaps matching TRBD1 (5 bases). Sample: CD4+ T cells from peripheral blood mononuclear cells, taken in the second trimester of pregnancy. This TCR came from a female donor with multiple sclerosis, enrolled in a pregnancy study. As DNA, the CDR3 is TGTGCCAGCAGTTCAGGGCGAGGGAGGGGAAAAAGCAATCAGCCCCAGCATTTT. Its protein product is CASSSGRGRGKSNQPQHF.